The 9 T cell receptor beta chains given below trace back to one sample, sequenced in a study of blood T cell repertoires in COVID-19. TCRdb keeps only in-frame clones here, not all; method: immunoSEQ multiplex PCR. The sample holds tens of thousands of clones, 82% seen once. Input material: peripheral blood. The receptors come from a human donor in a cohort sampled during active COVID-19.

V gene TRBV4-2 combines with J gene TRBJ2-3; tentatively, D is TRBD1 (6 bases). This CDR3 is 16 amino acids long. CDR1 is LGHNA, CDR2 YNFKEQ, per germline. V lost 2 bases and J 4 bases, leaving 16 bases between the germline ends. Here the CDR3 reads CASSQIVTGNADTQYF. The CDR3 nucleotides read TGTGCCAGCAGCCAAATTGTGACAGGAAACGCAGATACGCAGTATTTT.

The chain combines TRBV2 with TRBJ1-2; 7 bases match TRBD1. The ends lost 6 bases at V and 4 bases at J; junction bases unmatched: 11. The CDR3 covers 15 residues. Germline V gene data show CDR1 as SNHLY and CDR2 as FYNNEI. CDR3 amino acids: CASRIIAGGSYGYTF. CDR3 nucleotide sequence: TGTGCCAGCAGAATCATCGCAGGGGGATCCTATGGCTACACCTTC.

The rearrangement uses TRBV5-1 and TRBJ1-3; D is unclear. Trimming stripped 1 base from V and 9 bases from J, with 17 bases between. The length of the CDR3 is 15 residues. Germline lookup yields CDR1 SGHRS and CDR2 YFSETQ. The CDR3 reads CASSLQSRIEGTIYF. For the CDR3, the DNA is TGCGCCAGCAGCTTGCAGTCCAGGATTGAGGGCACCATATATTTT. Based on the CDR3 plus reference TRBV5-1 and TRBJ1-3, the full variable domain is KAGVTQTPRYLIKTRGQQVTLSCSPISGHRSVSWYQQTPGQGLQFLFEYFSETQRNKGNFPGRFSGRQFSNSRSEMNVSTLELGDSALYLCASSLQSRIEGTIYFGEGSWLTVV.

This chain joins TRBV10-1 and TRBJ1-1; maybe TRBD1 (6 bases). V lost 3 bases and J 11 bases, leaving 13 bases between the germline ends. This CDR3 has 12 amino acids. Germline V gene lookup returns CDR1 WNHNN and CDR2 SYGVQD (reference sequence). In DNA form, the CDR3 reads TGCGCCAGCAGTGACAATCTCGACAGGGCTTTCTTT. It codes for CASSDNLDRAFF.

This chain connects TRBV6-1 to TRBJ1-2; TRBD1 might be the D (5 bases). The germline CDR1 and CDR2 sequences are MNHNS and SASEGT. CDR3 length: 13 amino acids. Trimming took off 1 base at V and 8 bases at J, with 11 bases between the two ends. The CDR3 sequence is CASSEESWGGYTF. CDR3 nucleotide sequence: TGTGCCAGCAGTGAAGAGTCCTGGGGCGGCTACACCTTC.

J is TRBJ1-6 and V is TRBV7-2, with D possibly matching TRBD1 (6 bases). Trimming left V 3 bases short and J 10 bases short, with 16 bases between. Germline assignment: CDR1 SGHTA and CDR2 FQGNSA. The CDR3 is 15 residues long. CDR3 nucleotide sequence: TGTGCCAGCAGCTTCCGAAGCGGGGGCAACTCACCCCTCCACTTT. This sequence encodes CASSFRSGGNSPLHF.

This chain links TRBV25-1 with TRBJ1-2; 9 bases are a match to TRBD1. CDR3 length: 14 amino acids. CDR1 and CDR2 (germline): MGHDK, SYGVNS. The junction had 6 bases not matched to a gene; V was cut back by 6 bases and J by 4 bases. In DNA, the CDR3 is TGTGCCAGCAGCAGGACAGGGGTTGGCTATGGCTACACCTTC. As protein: CASSRTGVGYGYTF.

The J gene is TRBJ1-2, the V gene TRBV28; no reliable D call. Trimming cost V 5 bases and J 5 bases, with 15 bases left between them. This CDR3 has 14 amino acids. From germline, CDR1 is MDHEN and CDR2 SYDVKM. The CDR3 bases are TGTGCCAGCAGTCCACTATTAGACGGGTATGGCTACACCTTC. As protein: CASSPLLDGYGYTF.

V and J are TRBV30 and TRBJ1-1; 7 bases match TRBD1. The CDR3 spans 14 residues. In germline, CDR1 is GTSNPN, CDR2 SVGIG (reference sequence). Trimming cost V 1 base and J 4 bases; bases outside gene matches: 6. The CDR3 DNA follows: TGTGCCTGGAGTGGAGTGCCAGGGGGCACTGAAGCTTTCTTT. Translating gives CAWSGVPGGTEAFF.